The following is a TCR beta chain sequence with its context. These data come from a study of T cell repertoires in cytomegalovirus infection. The CDR3 is 16 residues long. Germline V CDR1 and CDR2: SEHNR, FQNEAQ (reference sequence). Trimming removed 6 bases at V and 1 base at J, with 18 bases between. TCRdb passed the reads through MiXCR, listing each CDR3 protein once. The data hold around 440,000 distinct CDR3 sequences, with approximately 10% observed a single time. The specimen sequenced was PBMCs. The J gene is TRBJ2-5, the V gene TRBV7-9, with unresolved D. This clonotype was obtained from a human donor in good health (CMV status not recorded). Some clones in this sample may be carry-over from other donors' samples. CDR3 residues: CASRPFLRTAQETQYF. The CDR3, as DNA: TGTGCCAGCAGGCCCTTTCTCCGGACGGCCCAAGAGACCCAGTACTTC.